The rows below give T cell receptor beta chains drawn from one sample of a study of shared clonotypes between healthy human individuals. Only in-frame clones appear in the TCRdb table, and some are missing; sequencing was by immunoSEQ multiplex PCR. The sample contains about 2.2 million clones, about 93% of which appear only once. Sequenced material: naive CD8+ T cells from PBMCs. The source is a man between 18 and 29 years old in good health. Some clones in this sample may be carry-over from other donors' samples. The CDR3 runs from the conserved cysteine through the conserved F or W. Fields, in order: clone size, D gene, V gene, J gene, CDR3 DNA, CDR3 protein. The D gene is left open where the match is weak. Only some rows state a clone size, as once, few, many or a class for expanded clones.

clone size: -; D gene: -; V gene: TRBV9; J gene: TRBJ1-2; CDR3 DNA: TGTGCCAGCAGCGACCTTGGGGGAGGGGGAAAAGGCTACACCTTC; CDR3 protein: CASSDLGGGGKGYTF
clone size: -; D gene: -; V gene: TRBV7-9; J gene: TRBJ2-2; CDR3 DNA: TGTGCCAGCAGCTGGTGGGACACCGCCGAGAACACCGGGGAGCTGTTTTTT; CDR3 protein: CASSWWDTAENTGELFF
clone size: few; D gene: -; V gene: TRBV28; J gene: TRBJ1-1; CDR3 DNA: TGTGCCAGCAGTTTTGCGGCTGAAGCTTTCTTT; CDR3 protein: CASSFAAEAFF
clone size: -; D gene: -; V gene: TRBV11-3; J gene: TRBJ2-1; CDR3 DNA: TGTGCCAGCAGCTCAAGTAACCGGAATGAGCAGTTCTTC; CDR3 protein: CASSSSNRNEQFF
clone size: -; D gene: -; V gene: TRBV27; J gene: TRBJ2-7; CDR3 DNA: TGTGCCAGCAGTGTATCCCAAGGTTCCTACGAGCAGTACTTC; CDR3 protein: CASSVSQGSYEQYF
clone size: -; D gene: TRBD2; V gene: TRBV27; J gene: TRBJ2-1; CDR3 DNA: TGTGCCAGCAGTTTAGGGCTAGCGGGGGACAATGAGCAGTTCTTC; CDR3 protein: CASSLGLAGDNEQFF
clone size: few; D gene: TRBD1; V gene: TRBV7-9; J gene: TRBJ2-2; CDR3 DNA: TGTGCCAGCAGCTTGACCGGGACAGCCACCGGGGAGCTGTTTTTT; CDR3 protein: CASSLTGTATGELFF
clone size: -; D gene: -; V gene: TRBV9; J gene: TRBJ1-5; CDR3 DNA: TGTGCCAGCAGCGTAGCTGATGGCGCTCAGCCCCAGCATTTT; CDR3 protein: CASSVADGAQPQHF
clone size: -; D gene: -; V gene: TRBV6-1; J gene: TRBJ1-3; CDR3 DNA: TGTGCCAGCAGTGCCAAACGACCGCTATCCTCTGGAAACACCATATATTTT; CDR3 protein: CASSAKRPLSSGNTIYF
clone size: -; D gene: -; V gene: TRBV19; J gene: TRBJ2-1; CDR3 DNA: TGTGCCAGTAGTAGCGATAGCGACTACAATGAGCAGTTCTTC; CDR3 protein: CASSSDSDYNEQFF
clone size: -; D gene: -; V gene: TRBV5-1; J gene: TRBJ1-1; CDR3 DNA: TGCGCCAGCAGCCGGACGAACACTGAAGCTTTCTTT; CDR3 protein: CASSRTNTEAFF
clone size: -; D gene: -; V gene: TRBV4-1; J gene: TRBJ2-7; CDR3 DNA: TGCGCCAGCAGCGTCAGGGCTGACTACGAGCAGTACTTC; CDR3 protein: CASSVRADYEQYF
clone size: -; D gene: TRBD2; V gene: TRBV5-4; J gene: TRBJ2-7; CDR3 DNA: TGTGCCAGCAGCCCGGGACTAGCGGGAATGTATGAGCCGATCTACGAGCAGTACTTC; CDR3 protein: CASSPGLAGMYEPIYEQYF
clone size: once; D gene: -; V gene: TRBV27; J gene: TRBJ2-1; CDR3 DNA: TGTGCCAGCAGTGGGGAACCCTACAATGAGCAGTTCTTC; CDR3 protein: CASSGEPYNEQFF
clone size: once; D gene: TRBD1; V gene: TRBV27; J gene: TRBJ2-4; CDR3 DNA: TGTGCCAGCAGTTGGGACAGGGATCAGAGGAACATTCAGTACTTC; CDR3 protein: CASSWDRDQRNIQYF
clone size: -; D gene: -; V gene: TRBV27; J gene: TRBJ2-1; CDR3 DNA: TGTGCCAGCAGTTTGGTTTGGGGCCTCGGCTACAATGAGCAGTTCTTC; CDR3 protein: CASSLVWGLGYNEQFF
clone size: -; D gene: -; V gene: TRBV7-8; J gene: TRBJ2-5; CDR3 DNA: TGTGCCAGCAGCTACCACCCCGGGACGTCAGTCGAGACCCAGTACTTC; CDR3 protein: CASSYHPGTSVETQYF